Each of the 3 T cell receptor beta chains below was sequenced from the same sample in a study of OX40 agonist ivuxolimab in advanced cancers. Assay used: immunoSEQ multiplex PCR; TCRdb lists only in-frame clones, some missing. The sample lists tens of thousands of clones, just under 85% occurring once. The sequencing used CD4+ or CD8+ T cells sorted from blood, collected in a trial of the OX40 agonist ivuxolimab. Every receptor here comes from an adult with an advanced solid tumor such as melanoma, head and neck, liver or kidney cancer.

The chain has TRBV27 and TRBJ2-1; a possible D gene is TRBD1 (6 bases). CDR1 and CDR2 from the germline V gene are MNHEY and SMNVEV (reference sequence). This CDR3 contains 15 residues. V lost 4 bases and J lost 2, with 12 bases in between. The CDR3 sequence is CASSSYRATYNEQFF. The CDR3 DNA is TGTGCCAGCAGTTCCTACAGGGCCACCTACAATGAGCAGTTCTTC.

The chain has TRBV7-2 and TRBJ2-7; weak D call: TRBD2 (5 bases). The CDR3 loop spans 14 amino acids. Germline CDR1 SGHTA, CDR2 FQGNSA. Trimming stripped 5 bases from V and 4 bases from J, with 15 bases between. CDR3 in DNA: TGTGCCAGCAGCCCCCCCCTCCGGGATTACGAGCAGTACTTC. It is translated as CASSPPLRDYEQYF.

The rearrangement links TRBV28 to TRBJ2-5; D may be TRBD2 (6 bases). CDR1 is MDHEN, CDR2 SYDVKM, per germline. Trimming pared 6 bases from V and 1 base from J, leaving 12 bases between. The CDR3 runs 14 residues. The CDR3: CASSRGTSQETQYF. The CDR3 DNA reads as TGTGCCAGCAGCCGTGGGACTTCCCAAGAGACCCAGTACTTC.